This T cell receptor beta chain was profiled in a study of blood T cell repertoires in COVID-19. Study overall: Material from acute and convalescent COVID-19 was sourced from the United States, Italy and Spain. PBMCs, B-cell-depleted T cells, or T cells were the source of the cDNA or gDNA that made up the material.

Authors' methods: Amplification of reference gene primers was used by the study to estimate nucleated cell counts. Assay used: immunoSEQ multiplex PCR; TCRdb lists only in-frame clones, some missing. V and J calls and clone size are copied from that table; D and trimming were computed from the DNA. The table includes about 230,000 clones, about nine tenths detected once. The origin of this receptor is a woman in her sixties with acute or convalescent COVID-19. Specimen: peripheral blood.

The CDR3 loop is CASRTTGTNSNQPQHF. In nucleotides, the CDR3 is TGTGCCAGCAGGACGACAGGGACGAATAGCAATCAGCCCCAGCATTTT. This sequence joins TRBV2 and TRBJ1-5, with 7 nucleotides matching TRBD1. Germline-derived CDR1 and CDR2 are SNHLY and FYNNEI. CDR3 size: 16 residues. Trimming cost V 6 bases and J 0 bases; bases outside gene matches: 8.